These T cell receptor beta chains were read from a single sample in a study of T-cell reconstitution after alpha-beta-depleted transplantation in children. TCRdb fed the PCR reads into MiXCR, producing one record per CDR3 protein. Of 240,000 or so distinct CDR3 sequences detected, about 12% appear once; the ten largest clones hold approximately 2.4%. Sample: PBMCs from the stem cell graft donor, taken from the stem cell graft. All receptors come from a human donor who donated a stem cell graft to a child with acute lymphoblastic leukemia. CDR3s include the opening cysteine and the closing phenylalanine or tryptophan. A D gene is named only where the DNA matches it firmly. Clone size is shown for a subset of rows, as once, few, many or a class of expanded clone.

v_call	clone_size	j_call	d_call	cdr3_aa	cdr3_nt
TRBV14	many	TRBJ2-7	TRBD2	CASSFTSGGYEQYF	TGTGCCAGCAGCTTTACTAGCGGGGGGTACGAGCAGTACTTC
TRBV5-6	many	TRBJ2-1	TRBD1	CASSPGQGLPEQFF	TGTGCCAGCAGCCCCGGACAGGGACTTCCTGAGCAGTTCTTC
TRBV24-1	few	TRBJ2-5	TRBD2	CATSDAGLVQETQYF	TGTGCCACCAGTGATGCGGGACTAGTGCAAGAGACCCAGTACTTC
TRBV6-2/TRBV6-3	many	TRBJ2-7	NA	CASSYSAVSYEQYF	TGTGCCAGCAGTTATTCGGCGGTCTCCTACGAGCAGTACTTC
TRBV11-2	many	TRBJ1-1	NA	CASSWLEPEAFF	TGTGCCAGCAGCTGGTTGGAGCCTGAAGCTTTCTTT
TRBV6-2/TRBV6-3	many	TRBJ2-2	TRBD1	CASSFSGGGTGELFF	TGTGCCAGCAGTTTCTCAGGGGGCGGCACCGGGGAGCTGTTTTTT
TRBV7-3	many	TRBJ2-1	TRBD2	CASSIGTTPYNEQFF	TGTGCCAGCAGCATTGGGACTACTCCTTACAATGAGCAGTTCTTC
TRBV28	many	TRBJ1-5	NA	CASSPRGRGKEDQPQHF	TGTGCCAGCAGTCCCCGAGGGAGGGGGAAGGAGGATCAGCCCCAGCATTTT
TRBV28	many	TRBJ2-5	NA	CASSPRVRRETQYF	TGTGCCAGCAGCCCGCGTGTCAGGCGGGAGACCCAGTACTTC
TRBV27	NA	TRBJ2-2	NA	CASTPRTNTGEPFF	TGTGCCAGCACCCCTCGGACGAACACCGGGGAGCCGTTTTTT
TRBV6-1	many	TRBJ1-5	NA	CASSPRGASNQPQHF	TGTGCCAGCAGTCCAAGAGGGGCTAGCAATCAGCCCCAGCATTTT
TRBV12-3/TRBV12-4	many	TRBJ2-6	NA	CATLETGANVLTF	TGTGCCACCTTGGAAACTGGGGCCAACGTCCTGACTTTC
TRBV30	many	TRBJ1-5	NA	CAWSSGQGNQPQHF	TGTGCCTGGAGTTCTGGGCAGGGCAATCAGCCCCAGCATTTT
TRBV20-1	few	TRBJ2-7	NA	CSSEEKWGEQYF	TGCAGTTCCGAGGAGAAGTGGGGCGAGCAGTACTTC
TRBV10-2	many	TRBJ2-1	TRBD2	CASSDGTSLEQFF	TGCGCCAGCAGCGATGGGACTAGCCTTGAGCAGTTCTTC
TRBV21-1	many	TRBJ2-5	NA	CAIPPGTGGQETQYF	TGTGCCATTCCCCCCGGGACAGGGGGCCAAGAGACCCAGTACTTC
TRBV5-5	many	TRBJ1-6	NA	CASSSDSLTNSPLHF	TGTGCCAGCAGCTCGGACAGTCTAACAAATTCACCCCTCCACTTT
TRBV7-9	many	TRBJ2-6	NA	CASSPGTSGANVLTF	TGTGCCAGCAGCCCGGGAACCTCTGGGGCCAACGTCCTGACTTTC
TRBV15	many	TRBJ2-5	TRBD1	CATKLDRGRETQYF	TGTGCCACCAAATTGGACAGGGGTCGGGAGACCCAGTACTTC
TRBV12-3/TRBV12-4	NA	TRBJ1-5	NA	CASRLMDSNNQAQHF	TGTGCCAGCAGACTAATGGACTCTAACAATCAGGCCCAGCATTTT
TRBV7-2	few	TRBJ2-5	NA	CASSLGTILGETQYF	TGTGCCAGCAGCTTAGGGACCATCCTTGGGGAGACCCAGTACTTC
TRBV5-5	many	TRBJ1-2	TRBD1	CASSSAGTEIYGYTF	TGTGCCAGCAGCTCAGCCGGGACAGAAATCTATGGCTACACCTTC
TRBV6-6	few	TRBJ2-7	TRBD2	CASSYSGRGEQYF	TGTGCCAGCAGTTACAGCGGGAGGGGCGAGCAGTACTTC
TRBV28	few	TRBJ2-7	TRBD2	CASVSSGGGTYEQYF	TGTGCCAGCGTGTCTAGCGGGGGGGGCACCTACGAGCAGTACTTC
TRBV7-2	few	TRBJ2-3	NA	CASSLAPTGEYF	TGTGCCAGCAGCTTAGCGCCAACTGGGGAGTATTTT
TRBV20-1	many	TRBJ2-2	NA	CSATYMGDGELFF	TGCAGTGCCACGTATATGGGGGACGGGGAGCTGTTTTTT
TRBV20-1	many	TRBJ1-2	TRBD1	CSAWLTGNDGYTF	TGCAGTGCCTGGCTGACAGGGAACGATGGCTACACCTTC
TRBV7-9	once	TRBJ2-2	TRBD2	CASSSRLAGGQSYDTGELFF	TGTGCCAGCAGCTCCCGACTAGCGGGGGGCCAATCCTACGACACCGGGGAGCTGTTTTTT
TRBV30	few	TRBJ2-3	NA	CAWTWDSTDTQYF	TGTGCCTGGACTTGGGACTCCACAGATACGCAGTATTTT
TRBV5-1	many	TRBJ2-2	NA	CASSSQGFTGELFF	TGCGCCAGCAGCTCGCAGGGTTTTACCGGGGAGCTGTTTTTT
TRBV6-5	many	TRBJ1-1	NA	CASSYSGVGAFF	TGTGCCAGCAGTTACTCCGGGGTCGGAGCTTTCTTT
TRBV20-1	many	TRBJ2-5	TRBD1	CSAPRTGQETQYF	TGCAGTGCTCCACGGACAGGCCAAGAGACCCAGTACTTC
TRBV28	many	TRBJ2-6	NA	CASSLTGNIFSGANVLTF	TGTGCCAGCAGTTTGACAGGCAATATTTTCTCTGGGGCCAACGTCCTGACTTTC